This TCR beta chain is from a study of shared clonotypes between healthy human individuals. CDR1 and CDR2 from the germline V gene are SEHNR and FQNEAQ (reference sequence). V dropped 5 bases and J dropped 4; count of bases not matched to a gene: 7. CDR3 length equals 16 residues. Overall study results and limits: There were few donors, and this limited the genetic and exposure-history diversity represented.

As regards this clone: Antigen unknown.

Amplification in unsorted PBMC replicate PCRs started from approximately 300 ng DNA, which equals approximately 28,000 T cell genomes. TCRdb's table, derived via immunoSEQ multiplex PCR, lists solely in-frame clones and lacks some. The sample holds about half a million clones, 65% to 85% seen once. Sequenced input: PBMCs. The chain combines TRBV7-9 with TRBJ2-5; TRBD2 agrees at 13 bases. This sequence originates from a woman between 40 and 50 years old in good health. Some clones in this sample may be carry-over from other donors' samples. CDR3 in DNA: TGTGCCAGCAGCCAAGGACTAGCGGGAGTCGGAGAGACCCAGTACTTC. Translating it yields CASSQGLAGVGETQYF.